These T cell receptor beta chains were read from a single sample in a study of T-cell memory formation after mild COVID-19. A single record per CDR3 protein comes from TCRdb applying MiXCR to the 5' RACE reads. The sample has 130,000 to 150,000 distinct CDR3 sequences, about 19% seen once. The sample consisted of PBMCs or a T cell subset sorted from them (not recorded which). These receptors all come from an adult woman who had mild COVID-19 (a few samples of this study predate the infection). Cell type and time point are not known. Both conserved end residues are part of each CDR3. Each record gives: clone size, V gene, D gene, J gene, CDR3 DNA, CDR3 protein. D genes are given only for firm matches. Clone size, where shown, is once, few, many, or a class for clones that have expanded.

clone size: .
V gene: TRBV19
D gene: .
J gene: TRBJ2-7
CDR3 DNA: TGTGCCAGTAGCACCGGGATCCCCTACGAGCAGTACTTC
CDR3 protein: CASSTGIPYEQYF

clone size: .
V gene: TRBV12-3/TRBV12-4
D gene: .
J gene: TRBJ2-5
CDR3 DNA: TGTGCCAGCAAAGCAGGGGGAGGGCGGGAGACCCAGTACTTC
CDR3 protein: CASKAGGGRETQYF

clone size: few
V gene: TRBV11-2
D gene: TRBD1
J gene: TRBJ1-1
CDR3 DNA: TGTGCCAGCAGCTTGGACAGGCAGAAGGCTGAAGCTTTCTTT
CDR3 protein: CASSLDRQKAEAFF

clone size: few
V gene: TRBV2
D gene: .
J gene: TRBJ2-1
CDR3 DNA: TGTGCCACGAGGGGGGCTAGCGTAGGGGAGTTCTTC
CDR3 protein: CATRGASVGEFF

clone size: few
V gene: TRBV6-2/TRBV6-3
D gene: .
J gene: TRBJ2-1
CDR3 DNA: TGTGCCAGCAGTCCCTGGCATGAGCAGTTCTTC
CDR3 protein: CASSPWHEQFF

clone size: .
V gene: TRBV7-2
D gene: .
J gene: TRBJ2-3
CDR3 DNA: TGTGCCAGCAGCCAGGGTCATAGTGGAGATACGCAGTATTTT
CDR3 protein: CASSQGHSGDTQYF

clone size: .
V gene: TRBV3-1
D gene: .
J gene: TRBJ1-5
CDR3 DNA: TGTGCCAGCAGCCGGGGTGTTGGCAATCAGCCCCAGCATTTT
CDR3 protein: CASSRGVGNQPQHF

clone size: .
V gene: TRBV29-1
D gene: TRBD2
J gene: TRBJ2-5
CDR3 DNA: TGCAGCGTTGGGGGACTAGCGGGAGTGGAGACCCAGTACTTC
CDR3 protein: CSVGGLAGVETQYF

clone size: .
V gene: TRBV27
D gene: .
J gene: TRBJ1-1
CDR3 DNA: TGTGCCAGCGGGCAACAGGGATACACTGAAGCTTTCTTT
CDR3 protein: CASGQQGYTEAFF

clone size: .
V gene: TRBV4-1
D gene: TRBD2
J gene: TRBJ2-5
CDR3 DNA: TGCGCCAGCAGCCAAGATCCGATAGCGGGGGGGAGAGAGACCCAGTACTTC
CDR3 protein: CASSQDPIAGGRETQYF

clone size: once
V gene: TRBV20-1
D gene: TRBD1
J gene: TRBJ2-6
CDR3 DNA: TGCAGTGCTAGAGTTAGGGACAGGGTAATGGCTGGGGCCAACGTCCTGACTTTC
CDR3 protein: CSARVRDRVMAGANVLTF

clone size: .
V gene: TRBV20-1
D gene: .
J gene: TRBJ2-7
CDR3 DNA: TGCAGTGCCCGGGGACGGAGCTACGAGCAGTACTTC
CDR3 protein: CSARGRSYEQYF

clone size: many
V gene: TRBV25-1
D gene: .
J gene: TRBJ2-1
CDR3 DNA: TGTGCCAGCAGTAGGGTAGGGGGGAGATACAATGAGCAGTTCTTC
CDR3 protein: CASSRVGGRYNEQFF

clone size: .
V gene: TRBV5-1
D gene: .
J gene: TRBJ2-2
CDR3 DNA: TGCGCCAGCAGCCTCGGAGGGGGGCGCACCGGGGAGCTGTTTTTT
CDR3 protein: CASSLGGGRTGELFF

clone size: .
V gene: TRBV15
D gene: .
J gene: TRBJ2-5
CDR3 DNA: TGTGCCACCAGCAGAGTTTCGGAGACCCAGTACTTC
CDR3 protein: CATSRVSETQYF

clone size: .
V gene: TRBV15
D gene: .
J gene: TRBJ1-1
CDR3 DNA: TGTGCCACCAGCCCCGAGTCGCGGATGATGAACACTGAAGCTTTCTTT
CDR3 protein: CATSPESRMMNTEAFF

clone size: .
V gene: TRBV10-3
D gene: .
J gene: TRBJ2-1
CDR3 DNA: TGTGCCATCAGTAAGCTAGCAACCGGCAATGAGCAGTTCTTC
CDR3 protein: CAISKLATGNEQFF

clone size: few
V gene: TRBV12-3/TRBV12-4
D gene: .
J gene: TRBJ1-1
CDR3 DNA: TGTGCCAGCACCTTTGGGGGGAACACTGAAGCTTTCTTT
CDR3 protein: CASTFGGNTEAFF

clone size: .
V gene: TRBV5-1
D gene: TRBD1
J gene: TRBJ1-2
CDR3 DNA: TGCGCCAGCAGCGCCTCCTCCGGGACAGGGGCGGGCTACACCTTC
CDR3 protein: CASSASSGTGAGYTF

clone size: .
V gene: TRBV7-2
D gene: TRBD1
J gene: TRBJ1-1
CDR3 DNA: TGTGCCAGCAGCTTAGCCCTAGGACAGGGGACTGAAGCTTTCTTT
CDR3 protein: CASSLALGQGTEAFF

clone size: .
V gene: TRBV7-6
D gene: .
J gene: TRBJ2-3
CDR3 DNA: TGTGCCAGCAGCTTACTTGTGGACCGCCTGGTTGGCACAGATACGCAGTATTTT
CDR3 protein: CASSLLVDRLVGTDTQYF

clone size: .
V gene: TRBV9
D gene: .
J gene: TRBJ1-1
CDR3 DNA: TGTGCCAGCAGCTTTACTACAGGATTGAACACTGAAGCTTTCTTT
CDR3 protein: CASSFTTGLNTEAFF

clone size: few
V gene: TRBV12-3/TRBV12-4
D gene: .
J gene: TRBJ2-1
CDR3 DNA: TGTGCCAGCAGTTGGGTGTCCGGGACGTACAATGAGCAGTTCTTC
CDR3 protein: CASSWVSGTYNEQFF

clone size: .
V gene: TRBV12-3/TRBV12-4
D gene: .
J gene: TRBJ2-7
CDR3 DNA: TGTGCCAGCAGTCAAGATGGGACTTCCTACGAGCAGTACTTC
CDR3 protein: CASSQDGTSYEQYF

clone size: few
V gene: TRBV12-3/TRBV12-4
D gene: TRBD1
J gene: TRBJ2-1
CDR3 DNA: TGTGCCAGCAGTCTTGGACAGGGGATCTCCTACAATGAGCAGTTCTTC
CDR3 protein: CASSLGQGISYNEQFF

clone size: few
V gene: TRBV12-3/TRBV12-4
D gene: TRBD1
J gene: TRBJ1-1
CDR3 DNA: TGTGCCAGCAGTTTAACAGGGGAGAACACTGAAGCTTTCTTT
CDR3 protein: CASSLTGENTEAFF

clone size: few
V gene: TRBV12-3/TRBV12-4
D gene: TRBD2
J gene: TRBJ2-3
CDR3 DNA: TGTGCCAGCAGTCCCAGCGGGAATCCTCGCACAGATACGCAGTATTTT
CDR3 protein: CASSPSGNPRTDTQYF

clone size: .
V gene: TRBV15
D gene: .
J gene: TRBJ2-5
CDR3 DNA: TGTGCCACCAGCAGAGACAGAGAGACCCAGTACTTC
CDR3 protein: CATSRDRETQYF

clone size: few
V gene: TRBV27
D gene: .
J gene: TRBJ1-6
CDR3 DNA: TGTGCCAGCAGCCGGAGCTCCTATAATTCACCCCTCCACTTT
CDR3 protein: CASSRSSYNSPLHF

clone size: .
V gene: TRBV20-1
D gene: TRBD2
J gene: TRBJ2-1
CDR3 DNA: TGCAGTGCGCCGACTAGCGGGAGCTCCTACAATGAGCAGTTCTTC
CDR3 protein: CSAPTSGSSYNEQFF

clone size: .
V gene: TRBV12-3/TRBV12-4
D gene: TRBD2
J gene: TRBJ2-1
CDR3 DNA: TGTGCCAGCAGTCTCGACGGGGGGGCAGAGCAGTTCTTC
CDR3 protein: CASSLDGGAEQFF

clone size: .
V gene: TRBV6-5
D gene: TRBD2
J gene: TRBJ2-7
CDR3 DNA: TGTGCCAGCAGTTACTTTGTAGCGGGAGGAACCTACGAGCAGTACTTC
CDR3 protein: CASSYFVAGGTYEQYF

clone size: .
V gene: TRBV7-2
D gene: .
J gene: TRBJ2-1
CDR3 DNA: TGTGCCAGCAGCTCCCGACACCACAATGAGCAGTTCTTC
CDR3 protein: CASSSRHHNEQFF

clone size: few
V gene: TRBV5-1
D gene: TRBD2
J gene: TRBJ2-2
CDR3 DNA: TGCGCCAGCAGTCACTTAGCGGGAAAGAACACCGGGGAGCTGTTTTTT
CDR3 protein: CASSHLAGKNTGELFF

clone size: .
V gene: TRBV7-3
D gene: .
J gene: TRBJ2-2
CDR3 DNA: TGTGCCAGCAGGGGCAGGGAAGCGTTGTACACCGGGGAGCTGTTTTTT
CDR3 protein: CASRGREALYTGELFF

clone size: .
V gene: TRBV18
D gene: .
J gene: TRBJ2-7
CDR3 DNA: TGTGCCAGCTCGCCGGACGTACCCTACGAGCAGTACTTC
CDR3 protein: CASSPDVPYEQYF

clone size: few
V gene: TRBV25-1
D gene: TRBD1
J gene: TRBJ1-3
CDR3 DNA: TGTGCCAGCAGCGGACAGGCCGGGGACACCATATATTTT
CDR3 protein: CASSGQAGDTIYF

clone size: few
V gene: TRBV3-1
D gene: TRBD2
J gene: TRBJ2-7
CDR3 DNA: TGTGCCAGCAGCCAAGGACTAGCGGGGGCCTACGAGCAGTACTTC
CDR3 protein: CASSQGLAGAYEQYF

clone size: .
V gene: TRBV6-2/TRBV6-3
D gene: .
J gene: TRBJ2-2
CDR3 DNA: TGTGCCAGCAGTTACTTTGGGGAGCTGTTTTTT
CDR3 protein: CASSYFGELFF

clone size: .
V gene: TRBV5-1
D gene: .
J gene: TRBJ1-2
CDR3 DNA: TGCGCCAGCAGATACGGAGGGGGGAACTATGGCTACACCTTC
CDR3 protein: CASRYGGGNYGYTF

clone size: .
V gene: TRBV4-1
D gene: .
J gene: TRBJ2-1
CDR3 DNA: TGCGCCAGCAGCCAAGTTTTGTTTGGTCGGGGGCCGACAGGGAATGAGCAGTTCTTC
CDR3 protein: CASSQVLFGRGPTGNEQFF

clone size: once
V gene: TRBV5-1
D gene: TRBD1
J gene: TRBJ2-5
CDR3 DNA: TGCGCCAGAAGACCCGGAGGGACAGGTCAAGAGACCCAGTACTTC
CDR3 protein: CARRPGGTGQETQYF

clone size: few
V gene: TRBV5-1
D gene: .
J gene: TRBJ2-5
CDR3 DNA: TGCGCCAGCAGCTTGGAGTCCAATACAGAGACCCAGTACTTC
CDR3 protein: CASSLESNTETQYF

clone size: .
V gene: TRBV5-1
D gene: .
J gene: TRBJ2-5
CDR3 DNA: TGCGCCAGCAGCTTGGTGGCAGGGCAACAAGAGACCCAGTACTTC
CDR3 protein: CASSLVAGQQETQYF